This entry concerns a single T cell receptor beta chain. Its antigen is not known. The CDR3 is 14 amino acids. Trimming pared 7 bases from V and 6 bases from J, leaving 17 bases between. These data come from a study of CD8+CD57+ T cells in acquired aplastic anemia. Study as a whole: Sorted CD4+ and CD8+ cells yielded around 3.2 ug of DNA on average. Points from the study as a whole: The study identified roughly 29 CD8+ CDR3 sequences shared by patients and controls. Significant differences in CD8+ Simpson's diversity were not observed between patients and controls.

The use of genomic DNA as template underpinned the TCR beta VDJ and CDR3 profiling. From the reads, TCRdb called clonotypes with MiXCR, one entry per CDR3 protein. The sample records around 180,000 distinct CDR3 sequences, roughly 64% being singletons. This receptor was obtained from a human donor with severe aplastic anemia or a healthy control (not recorded which). The V call is TRBV12-3 or TRBV12-4, the J call TRBJ2-3; tentatively, D is TRBD2 (7 bases). The sample was sorted CD4+, CD8+, or CD8+CD57+ T cells (not recorded which) from PBMCs. The CDR3 coding sequence is TGTGCCAGCATGCGGGGGCCCCTCACGGATACGCAGTATTTT. Amino acids: CASMRGPLTDTQYF.